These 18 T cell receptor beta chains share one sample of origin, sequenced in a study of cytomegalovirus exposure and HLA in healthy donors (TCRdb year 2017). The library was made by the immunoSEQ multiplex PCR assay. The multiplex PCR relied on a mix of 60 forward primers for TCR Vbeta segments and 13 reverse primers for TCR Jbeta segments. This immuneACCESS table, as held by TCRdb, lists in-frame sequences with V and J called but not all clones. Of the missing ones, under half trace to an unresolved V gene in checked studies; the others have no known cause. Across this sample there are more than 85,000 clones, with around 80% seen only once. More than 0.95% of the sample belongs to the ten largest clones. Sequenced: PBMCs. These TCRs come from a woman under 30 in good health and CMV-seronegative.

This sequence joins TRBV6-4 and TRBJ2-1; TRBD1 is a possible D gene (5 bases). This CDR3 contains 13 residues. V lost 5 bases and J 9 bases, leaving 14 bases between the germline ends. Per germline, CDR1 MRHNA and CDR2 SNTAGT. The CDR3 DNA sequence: TGTGCCAGCAGTCCCCAATCAGGGCGTGAGCAGTTCTTC. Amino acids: CASSPQSGREQFF.

This chain's CDR3 is CASSDSAGGPHNEQFF. The CDR3 DNA follows: TGTGCCAGCAGTGACTCTGCGGGGGGGCCCCACAATGAGCAGTTCTTC. The V and J genes are TRBV6-4 and TRBJ2-1; 9 bases map to TRBD2. V shed 0 bases, J shed 5 bases, and the junction held 5 bases outside the gene matches. Germline V gene data show CDR1 as MRHNA and CDR2 as SNTAGT. This CDR3 region has 16 residues.

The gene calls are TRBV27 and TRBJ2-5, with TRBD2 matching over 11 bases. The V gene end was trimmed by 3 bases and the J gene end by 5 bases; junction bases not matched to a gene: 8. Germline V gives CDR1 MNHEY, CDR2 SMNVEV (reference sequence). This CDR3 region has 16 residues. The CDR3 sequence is CASSFTGLAAFETQYF. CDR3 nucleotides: TGTGCCAGCAGTTTCACGGGACTAGCGGCCTTCGAGACCCAGTACTTC.

The CDR3, as DNA: TGTGCCAGCAGCTTCGGGACAGGGTTCTCGCACGAGCAGTACTTC. This translates into CASSFGTGFSHEQYF. V is TRBV5-4 and J is TRBJ2-7; 9 positions match TRBD1. This CDR3 has 15 residues. The germline CDR1 and CDR2 sequences are SGHNT and YYREEE (reference sequence). V lost 2 bases, J lost 5 bases, and 8 bases stayed unmatched.

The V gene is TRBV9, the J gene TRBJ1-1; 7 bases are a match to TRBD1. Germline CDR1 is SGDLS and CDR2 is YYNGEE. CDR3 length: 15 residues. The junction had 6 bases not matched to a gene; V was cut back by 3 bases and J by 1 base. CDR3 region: CASSEGDRENTEAFF. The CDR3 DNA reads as TGTGCCAGCAGCGAGGGGGACAGAGAGAACACTGAAGCTTTCTTT.

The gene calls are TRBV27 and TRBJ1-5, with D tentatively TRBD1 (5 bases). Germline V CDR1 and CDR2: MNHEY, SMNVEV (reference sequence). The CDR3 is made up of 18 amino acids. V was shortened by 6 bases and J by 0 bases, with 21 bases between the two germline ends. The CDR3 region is CASSPTEALRHSNQPQHF. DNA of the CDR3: TGTGCCAGCAGCCCGACAGAAGCCCTACGTCATAGCAATCAGCCCCAGCATTTT.

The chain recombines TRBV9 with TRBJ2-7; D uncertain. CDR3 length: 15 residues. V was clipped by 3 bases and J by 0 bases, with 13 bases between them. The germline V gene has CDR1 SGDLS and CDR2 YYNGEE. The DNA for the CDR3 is TGTGCCAGCAGCGAAACAAACAGTCCCTCCTACGAGCAGTACTTC. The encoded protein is CASSETNSPSYEQYF.

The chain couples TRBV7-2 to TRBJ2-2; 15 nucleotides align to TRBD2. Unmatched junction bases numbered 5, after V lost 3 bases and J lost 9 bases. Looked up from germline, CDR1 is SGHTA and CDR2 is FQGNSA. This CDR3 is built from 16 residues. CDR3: CASSFGLAGGQRELFF. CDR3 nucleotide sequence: TGTGCCAGCAGCTTCGGACTAGCGGGGGGGCAGAGGGAGCTGTTTTTT.

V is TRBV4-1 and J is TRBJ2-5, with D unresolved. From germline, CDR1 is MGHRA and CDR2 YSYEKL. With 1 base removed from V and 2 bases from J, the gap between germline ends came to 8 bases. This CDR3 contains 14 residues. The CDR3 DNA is TGCGCCAGCAGCCAAGTCCTAGAGCAAGAGACCCAGTACTTC. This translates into CASSQVLEQETQYF.

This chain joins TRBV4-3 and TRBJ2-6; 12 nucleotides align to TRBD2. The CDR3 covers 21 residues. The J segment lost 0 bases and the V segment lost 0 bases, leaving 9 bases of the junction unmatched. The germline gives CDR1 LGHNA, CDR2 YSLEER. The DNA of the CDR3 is TGCGCCAGCAGCCAAGATCTGGCTAGCGGGGGGGAAAACTCTGGGGCCAACGTCCTGACTTTC. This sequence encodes CASSQDLASGGENSGANVLTF.

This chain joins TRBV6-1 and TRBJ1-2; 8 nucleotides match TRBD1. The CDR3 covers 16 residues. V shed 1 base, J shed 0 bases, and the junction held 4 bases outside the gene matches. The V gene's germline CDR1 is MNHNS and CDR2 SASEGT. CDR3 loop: CASSEDRGKANYGYTF. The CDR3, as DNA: TGTGCCAGCAGTGAAGACAGGGGGAAAGCTAACTATGGCTACACCTTC.

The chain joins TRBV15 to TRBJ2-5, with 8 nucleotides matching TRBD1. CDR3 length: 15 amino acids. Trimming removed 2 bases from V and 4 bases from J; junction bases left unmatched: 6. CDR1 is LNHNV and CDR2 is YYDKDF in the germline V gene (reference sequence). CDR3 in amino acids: CATSRNQGAGETQYF. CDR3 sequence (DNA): TGTGCCACCAGCAGAAACCAGGGGGCTGGAGAGACCCAGTACTTC. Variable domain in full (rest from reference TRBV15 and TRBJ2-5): DAMVIQNPRYQVTQFGKPVTLSCSQTLNHNVMYWYQQKSSQAPKLLFHYYDKDFNNEADTPDNFQSRRPNTSFCFLDIRSPGLGDTAMYLCATSRNQGAGETQYFGPGTRLLVL.

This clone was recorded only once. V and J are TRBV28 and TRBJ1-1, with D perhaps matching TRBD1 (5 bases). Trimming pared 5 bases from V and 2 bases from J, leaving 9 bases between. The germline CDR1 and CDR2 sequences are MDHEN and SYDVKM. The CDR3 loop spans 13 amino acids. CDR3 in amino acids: CASSIQANTEAFF. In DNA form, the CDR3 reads TGTGCCAGCAGTATACAGGCTAACACTGAAGCTTTCTTT.

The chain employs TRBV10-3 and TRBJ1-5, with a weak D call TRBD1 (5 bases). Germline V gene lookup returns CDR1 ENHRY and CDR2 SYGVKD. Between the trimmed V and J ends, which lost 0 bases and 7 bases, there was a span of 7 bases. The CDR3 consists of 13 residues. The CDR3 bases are TGTGCCATCAGTGAGTCGGGGGGGCAGCCCCAGCATTTT. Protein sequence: CAISESGGQPQHF.

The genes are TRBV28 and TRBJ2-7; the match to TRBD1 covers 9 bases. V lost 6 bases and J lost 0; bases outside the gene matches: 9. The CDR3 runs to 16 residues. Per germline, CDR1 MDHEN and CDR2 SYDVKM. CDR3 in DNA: TGTGCCAGCAGCCCCTGGGACAGGGAGATCTCCTACGAGCAGTACTTC. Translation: CASSPWDREISYEQYF.

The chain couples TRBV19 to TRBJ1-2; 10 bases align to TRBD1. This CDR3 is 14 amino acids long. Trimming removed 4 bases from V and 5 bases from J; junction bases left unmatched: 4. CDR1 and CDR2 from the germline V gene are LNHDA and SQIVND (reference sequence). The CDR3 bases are TGTGCCAGTAGTACGACAGGGGGCCATTATGGCTACACCTTC. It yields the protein CASSTTGGHYGYTF.

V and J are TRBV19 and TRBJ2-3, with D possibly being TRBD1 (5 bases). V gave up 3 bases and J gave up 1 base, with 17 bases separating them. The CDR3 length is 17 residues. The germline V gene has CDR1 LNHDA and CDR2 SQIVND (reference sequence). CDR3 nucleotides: TGTGCCAGTAGTATGAGGTGGGGCGTGAAGGGCACAGATACGCAGTATTTT. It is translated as CASSMRWGVKGTDTQYF. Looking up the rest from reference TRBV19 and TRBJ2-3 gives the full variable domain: DGGITQSPKYLFRKEGQNVTLSCEQNLNHDAMYWYRQDPGQGLRLIYYSQIVNDFQKGDIAEGYSVSREKKESFPLTVTSAQKNPTAFYLCASSMRWGVKGTDTQYFGPGTRLTVL.

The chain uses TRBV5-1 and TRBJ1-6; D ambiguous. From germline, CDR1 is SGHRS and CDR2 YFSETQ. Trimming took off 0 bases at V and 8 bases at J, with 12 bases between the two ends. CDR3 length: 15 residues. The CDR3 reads CASSLEARDYSPLHF. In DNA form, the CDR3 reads TGCGCCAGCAGCTTGGAGGCGCGGGATTATTCACCCCTCCACTTT.